This T cell receptor (beta chain) was found in a study of cytomegalovirus exposure and HLA in healthy donors. Overall study context: From donors who were HLA-typed, an early data release held 80 million to 85 million unique TCRs. Study-level points and caveats: Specificity for CMV antigens was confirmed in vitro for a few of the CMV-associated chains. Later on, an analysis tied over 15,000 TCR beta sequences to HLA alleles at 0.05 false discovery rate.

Germline lookup yields CDR1 SEHNR and CDR2 FQNEAQ (reference sequence). The V gene end was trimmed by 1 base and the J gene end by 3 bases; junction bases not matched to a gene: 7. This CDR3 contains 17 residues. PCR amplification relied on 60 Vbeta primers (plus 13 Jbeta primers). Generated by immunoSEQ multiplex PCR, the TCRdb table keeps only in-frame clones and is missing some. The repertoire has roughly 180,000 clones, about 80% of them found once; the top ten carry about 1.5%. For this clone: Antigen specificity is unknown.

Input material: PBMCs. The TCR was taken from a man aged 40-49 years in good health and CMV-seronegative. V gene TRBV7-9 combines with J gene TRBJ2-3, with 10 bases identical to TRBD2. Written as DNA, the CDR3 is TGTGCCAGCAGCTTAGGGCTAGCGGGAGTGTCGACAGATACGCAGTATTTT. Its protein is CASSLGLAGVSTDTQYF.